This passage covers 11 T cell receptor beta chains from one sample sequenced in a study of T cell responses to AZD1222 COVID-19 vaccine. The table came from immunoSEQ multiplex PCR; TCRdb's copy has only in-frame clones and leaves some out. The sample records 100,000 or so clones, about 92% being singletons. The sample in question was peripheral blood, obtained on day 0 of AZD1222 vaccination. The source is an adult in good health.

This rearrangement joins TRBV19 to TRBJ1-2; 8 bases line up with TRBD1. V shed 8 bases, J shed 5 bases, and the junction held 7 bases outside the gene matches. This CDR3 has 13 residues. The germline V gene encodes CDR1 LNHDA and CDR2 SQIVND (reference sequence). The CDR3 nucleotides read TGTGCCAGTGCGGACAGGGCGACTTATGGCTACACCTTC. It specifies CASADRATYGYTF.

The chain recombines TRBV3-1 (or the pseudogene TRBV3-2) with TRBJ1-6; no reliable D call. This CDR3 has 15 amino acids. V lost 6 bases and J lost 1, with 10 bases in between. The germline V gene encodes CDR1 LGHDT and CDR2 YNNKEL (reference sequence). DNA of the CDR3: TGTGCCAGCAGGGAGGGTTGGTCCTATAATTCACCCCTCCACTTT. It translates to CASREGWSYNSPLHF.

The chain recombines TRBV6-1 with TRBJ2-2; the match to TRBD2 covers 9 bases. From germline, CDR1 is MNHNS and CDR2 SASEGT. This CDR3 has 20 residues. The ends lost 3 bases at V and 5 bases at J; junction bases unmatched: 19. For the CDR3, the DNA is TGTGCCAGCAGTGAGCTCCGAGGGAGGTTCGTAGCGGGAGCGACCGGGGAGCTGTTTTTT. Amino acids: CASSELRGRFVAGATGELFF.

The chain couples TRBV15 to TRBJ1-4; D is possibly TRBD1 (5 bases). The CDR3 spans 16 residues. Germline V gene sequence: CDR1 LNHNV, CDR2 YYDKDF (reference sequence). The ends were cut back, 0 bases at V and 3 bases at J, with 11 bases in the middle. The CDR3 DNA is TGTGCCACCAGCAGAGATGTTGGGACGGCTAATGAAAAACTGTTTTTT. This codes for CATSRDVGTANEKLFF.

The genes are TRBV19 and TRBJ1-5; D might be TRBD1 (6 bases). Trimming left V 3 bases short and J 1 base short, with 16 bases between. Germline values: CDR1 LNHDA, CDR2 SQIVND (reference sequence). The CDR3 is 17 residues long. The CDR3, as DNA: TGTGCCAGTAGTATCCGAGATAGGGACACGAGCAATCAGCCCCAGCATTTT. Encoded protein: CASSIRDRDTSNQPQHF.

The J gene is TRBJ1-1, the V gene TRBV2; maybe TRBD1 (6 bases). The length of the CDR3 is 16 residues. The germline gives CDR1 SNHLY, CDR2 FYNNEI. The ends were cut back, 7 bases at V and 1 base at J, with 19 bases in the middle. The CDR3 coding sequence is TGTGCCAGCAACACACGGGACACCCGGGAGAACACTGAAGCTTTCTTT. It yields the protein CASNTRDTRENTEAFF.

This chain connects TRBV29-1 to TRBJ2-7, with D possibly being TRBD1 or TRBD2 (5 bases each). Germline-derived CDR1 and CDR2 are SQVTM and ANQGSEA. The CDR3 has 13 amino acids. Deletions cut 4 bases from V and 3 bases from J, with 13 bases between. The chain's CDR3 is CSVAVRDRYEQYF. CDR3 bases: TGCAGCGTTGCCGTCCGGGACCGCTACGAGCAGTACTTC.

V is TRBV5-4 and J is TRBJ1-6, with D possibly matching TRBD1 (5 bases). The CDR3 has 14 amino acids. Germline CDR1 is SGHNT and CDR2 is YYREEE (reference sequence). Trimming left V 2 bases short and J 8 bases short, with 11 bases between. The CDR3 here is CASSFGGKDSPLHF. For the CDR3, the DNA is TGTGCCAGCAGCTTTGGGGGGAAAGATTCACCCCTCCACTTT.

This clone was seen only a few times. The chain has TRBV10-3 and TRBJ2-7; D not resolved. Per the germline V gene, CDR1 is ENHRY and CDR2 is SYGVKD. V was trimmed by 3 bases and J by 1 base, leaving 7 bases between them. This CDR3 region has 13 residues. CDR3 sequence: CAISDSSSYEQYF. The CDR3 DNA reads as TGTGCCATCAGTGATAGTTCTTCCTACGAGCAGTACTTC.

The CDR3 region is CASSSGGVAFF. DNA for the CDR3: TGTGCCAGCAGCTCCGGGGGTGTGGCTTTCTTT. The V call is TRBV7-9, the J call TRBJ1-1; tentative D call: TRBD1 (5 bases). V lost 4 bases, J lost 11 bases, and 11 bases lay in between. Looked up from germline, CDR1 is SEHNR and CDR2 is FQNEAQ (reference sequence). This CDR3 comprises 11 residues.

The chain has TRBV5-1 and TRBJ1-1; 9 positions match TRBD1. The CDR3 length is 15 residues. Trimming removed 0 bases from V and 3 bases from J; junction bases left unmatched: 3. CDR1 SGHRS and CDR2 YFSETQ come from the germline V gene. The CDR3 protein is CASSLGDREYTEAFF. DNA for the CDR3: TGCGCCAGCAGCTTGGGGGACAGGGAGTACACTGAAGCTTTCTTT.